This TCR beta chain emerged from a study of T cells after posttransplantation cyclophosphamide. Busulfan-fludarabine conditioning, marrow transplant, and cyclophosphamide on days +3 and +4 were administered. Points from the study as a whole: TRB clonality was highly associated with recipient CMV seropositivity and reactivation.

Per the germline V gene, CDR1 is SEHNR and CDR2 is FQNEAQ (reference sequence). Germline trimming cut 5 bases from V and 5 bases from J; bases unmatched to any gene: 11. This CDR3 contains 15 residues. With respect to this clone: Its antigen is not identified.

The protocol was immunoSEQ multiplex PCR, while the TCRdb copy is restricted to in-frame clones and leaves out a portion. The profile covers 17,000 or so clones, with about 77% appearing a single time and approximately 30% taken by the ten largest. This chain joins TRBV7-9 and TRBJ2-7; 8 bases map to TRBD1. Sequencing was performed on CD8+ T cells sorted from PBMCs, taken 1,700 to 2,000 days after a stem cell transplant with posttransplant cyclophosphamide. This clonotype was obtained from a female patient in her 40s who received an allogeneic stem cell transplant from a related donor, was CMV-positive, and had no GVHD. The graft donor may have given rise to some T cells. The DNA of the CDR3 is TGTGCCAGCAGCGATACCTCGGACAGGGTCGACGAGCAGTACTTC. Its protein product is CASSDTSDRVDEQYF.